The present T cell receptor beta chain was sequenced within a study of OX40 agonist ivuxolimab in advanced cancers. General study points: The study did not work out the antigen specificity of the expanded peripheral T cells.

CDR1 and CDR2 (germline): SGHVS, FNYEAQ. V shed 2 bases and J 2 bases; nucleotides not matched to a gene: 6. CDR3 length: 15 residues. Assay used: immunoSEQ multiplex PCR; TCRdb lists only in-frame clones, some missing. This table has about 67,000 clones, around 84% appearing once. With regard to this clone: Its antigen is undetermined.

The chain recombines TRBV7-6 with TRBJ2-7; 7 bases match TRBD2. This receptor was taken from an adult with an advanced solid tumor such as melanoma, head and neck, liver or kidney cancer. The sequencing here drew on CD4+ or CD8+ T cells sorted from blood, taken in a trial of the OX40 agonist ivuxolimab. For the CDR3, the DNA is TGTGCCAGCAGCTTATTAGCGGGCGTAACCTACGAGCAGTACTTC. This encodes CASSLLAGVTYEQYF.